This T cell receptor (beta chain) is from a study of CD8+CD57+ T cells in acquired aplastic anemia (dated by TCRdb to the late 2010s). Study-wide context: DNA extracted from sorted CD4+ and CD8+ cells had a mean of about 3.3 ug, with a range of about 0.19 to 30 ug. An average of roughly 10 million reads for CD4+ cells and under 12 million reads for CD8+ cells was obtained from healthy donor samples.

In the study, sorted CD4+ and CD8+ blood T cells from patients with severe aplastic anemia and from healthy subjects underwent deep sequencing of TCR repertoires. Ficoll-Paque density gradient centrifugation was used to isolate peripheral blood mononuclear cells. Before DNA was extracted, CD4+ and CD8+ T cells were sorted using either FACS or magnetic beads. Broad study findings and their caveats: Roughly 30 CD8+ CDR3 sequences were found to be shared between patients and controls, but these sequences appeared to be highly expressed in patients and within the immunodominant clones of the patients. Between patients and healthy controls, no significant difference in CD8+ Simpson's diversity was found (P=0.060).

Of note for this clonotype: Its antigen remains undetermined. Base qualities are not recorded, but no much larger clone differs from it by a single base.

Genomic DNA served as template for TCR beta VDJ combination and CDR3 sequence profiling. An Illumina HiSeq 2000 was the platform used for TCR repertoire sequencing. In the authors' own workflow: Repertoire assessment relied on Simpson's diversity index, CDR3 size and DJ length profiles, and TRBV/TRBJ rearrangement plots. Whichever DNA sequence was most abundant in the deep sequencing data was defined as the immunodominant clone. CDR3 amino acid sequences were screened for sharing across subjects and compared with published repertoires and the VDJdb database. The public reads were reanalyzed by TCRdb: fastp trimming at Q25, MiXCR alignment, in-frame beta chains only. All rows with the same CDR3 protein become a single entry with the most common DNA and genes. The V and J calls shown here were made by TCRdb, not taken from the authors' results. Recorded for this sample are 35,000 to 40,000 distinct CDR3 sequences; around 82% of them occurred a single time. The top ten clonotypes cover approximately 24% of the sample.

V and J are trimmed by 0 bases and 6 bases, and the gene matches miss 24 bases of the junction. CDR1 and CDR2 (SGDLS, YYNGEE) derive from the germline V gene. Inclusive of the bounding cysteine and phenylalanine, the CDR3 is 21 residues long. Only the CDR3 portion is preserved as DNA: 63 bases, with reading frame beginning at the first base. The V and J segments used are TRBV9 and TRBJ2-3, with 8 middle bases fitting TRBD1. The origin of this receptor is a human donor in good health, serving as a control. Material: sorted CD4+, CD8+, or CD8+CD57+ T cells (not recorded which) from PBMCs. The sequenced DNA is TGTGCCAGCAGCGTAGGGAGGCCAAACAGGGGGTCAGCTAGGACCGCTGATACGCAGTATTTT. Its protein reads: CASSVGRPNRGSARTADTQYF.